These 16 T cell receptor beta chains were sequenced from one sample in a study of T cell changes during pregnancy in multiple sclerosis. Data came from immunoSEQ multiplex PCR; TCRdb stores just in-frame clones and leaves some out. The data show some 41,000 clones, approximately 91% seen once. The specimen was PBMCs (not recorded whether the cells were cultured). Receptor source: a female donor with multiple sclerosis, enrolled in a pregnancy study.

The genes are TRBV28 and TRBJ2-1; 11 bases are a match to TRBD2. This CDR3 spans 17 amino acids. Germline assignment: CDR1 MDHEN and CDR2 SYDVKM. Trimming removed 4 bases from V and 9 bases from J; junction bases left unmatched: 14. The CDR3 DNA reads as TGTGCCAGCAGTTCCCCCTCTAGCGGGAGGAAAGTAGGTGAGCAGTTCTTC. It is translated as CASSSPSSGRKVGEQFF.

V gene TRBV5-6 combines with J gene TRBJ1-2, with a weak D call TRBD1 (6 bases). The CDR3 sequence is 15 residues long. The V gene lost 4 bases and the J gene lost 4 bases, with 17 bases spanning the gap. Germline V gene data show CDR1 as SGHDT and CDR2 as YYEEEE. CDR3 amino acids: CASSPKTGKGYGYTF. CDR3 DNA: TGTGCCAGCAGCCCCAAGACAGGTAAGGGCTATGGCTACACCTTC.

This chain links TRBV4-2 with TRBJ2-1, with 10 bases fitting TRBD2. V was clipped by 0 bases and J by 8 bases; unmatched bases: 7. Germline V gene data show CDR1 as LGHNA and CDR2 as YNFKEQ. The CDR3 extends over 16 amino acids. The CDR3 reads CASSQDQASGSDEQFF. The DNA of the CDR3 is TGTGCCAGCAGCCAAGATCAGGCTAGCGGGAGCGATGAGCAGTTCTTC.

CDR3 amino acids: CASSPREGQRNTEAFF. CDR3 in DNA: TGTGCCAGCAGCCCCCGCGAGGGACAGAGGAACACTGAAGCTTTCTTT. This chain uses TRBV5-4 with TRBJ1-1; 7 bases line up with TRBD1. The CDR3 covers 16 residues. Trimming took 4 bases from V and 1 from J; bases not matched to a gene: 10. Germline assignment: CDR1 SGHNT and CDR2 YYREEE (reference sequence).

The CDR3 nucleotides read TGCAGCGTTGATCGGCAGGGGGCTGAGACCCAGTACTTC. Protein sequence: CSVDRQGAETQYF. V gene TRBV29-1 combines with J gene TRBJ2-5; 8 nucleotides align to TRBD1. The CDR3 contains 13 residues. From germline, CDR1 is SQVTM and CDR2 ANQGSEA. V dropped 3 bases and J dropped 5; count of bases not matched to a gene: 5.

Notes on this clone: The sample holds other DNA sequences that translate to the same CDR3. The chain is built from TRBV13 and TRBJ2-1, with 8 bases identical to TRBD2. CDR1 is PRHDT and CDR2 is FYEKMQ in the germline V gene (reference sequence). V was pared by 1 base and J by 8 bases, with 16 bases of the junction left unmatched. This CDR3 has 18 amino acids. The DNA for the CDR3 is TGTGCCAGCAGCTTAGTTAGTCGATTGCTAGCGGGTGTCGATGAGCAGTTCTTC. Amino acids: CASSLVSRLLAGVDEQFF.

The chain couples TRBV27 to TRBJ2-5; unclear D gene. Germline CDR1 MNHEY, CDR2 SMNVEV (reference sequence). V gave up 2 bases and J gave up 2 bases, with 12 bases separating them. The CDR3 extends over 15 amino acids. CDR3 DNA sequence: TGTGCCAGCAGTTTACAGGTCGGCTTTCAAGAGACCCAGTACTTC. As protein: CASSLQVGFQETQYF.

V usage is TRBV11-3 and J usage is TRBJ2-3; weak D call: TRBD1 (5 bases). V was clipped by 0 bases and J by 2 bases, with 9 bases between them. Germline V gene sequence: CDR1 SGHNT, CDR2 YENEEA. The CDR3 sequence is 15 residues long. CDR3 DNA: TGTGCCAGCAGCTTAGATAACAGGCCCACAGATACGCAGTATTTT. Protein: CASSLDNRPTDTQYF. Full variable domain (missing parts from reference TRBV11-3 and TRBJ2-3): EAGVVQSPRYKIIEKKQPVAFWCNPISGHNTLYWYLQNLGQGPELLIRYENEEAVDDSQLPKDRFSAERLKGVDSTLKIQPAELGDSAVYLCASSLDNRPTDTQYFGPGTRLTVL.

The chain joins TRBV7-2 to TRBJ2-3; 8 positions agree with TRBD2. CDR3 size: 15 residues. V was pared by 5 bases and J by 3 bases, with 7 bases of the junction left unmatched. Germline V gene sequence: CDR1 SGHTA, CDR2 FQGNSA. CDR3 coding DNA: TGTGCCAGCAGCGACGCAACTAGCGGTACAGATACGCAGTATTTT. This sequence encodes CASSDATSGTDTQYF.

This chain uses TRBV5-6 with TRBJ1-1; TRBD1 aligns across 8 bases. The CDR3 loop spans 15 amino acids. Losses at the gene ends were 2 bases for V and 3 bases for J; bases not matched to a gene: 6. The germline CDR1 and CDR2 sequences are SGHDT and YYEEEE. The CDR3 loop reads CASSFDPGGYTEAFF. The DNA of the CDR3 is TGTGCCAGCAGCTTTGACCCAGGGGGCTACACTGAAGCTTTCTTT. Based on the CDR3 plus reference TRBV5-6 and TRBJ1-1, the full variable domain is DAGVTQSPTHLIKTRGQQVTLRCSPKSGHDTVSWYQQALGQGPQFIFQYYEEEERQRGNFPDRFSGHQFPNYSSELNVNALLLGDSALYLCASSFDPGGYTEAFFGQGTRLTVV.

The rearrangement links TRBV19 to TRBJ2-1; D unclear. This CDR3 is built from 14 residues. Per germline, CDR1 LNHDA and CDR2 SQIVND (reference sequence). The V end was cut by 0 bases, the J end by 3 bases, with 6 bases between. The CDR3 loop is CASSIEAFYNEQFF. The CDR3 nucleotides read TGTGCCAGTAGTATAGAGGCTTTCTACAATGAGCAGTTCTTC.

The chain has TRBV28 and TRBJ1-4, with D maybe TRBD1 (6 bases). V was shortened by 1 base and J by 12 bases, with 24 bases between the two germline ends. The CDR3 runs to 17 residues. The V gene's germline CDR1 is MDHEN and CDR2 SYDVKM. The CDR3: CASSLFLDSDVRGELFF. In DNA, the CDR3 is TGTGCCAGCAGTTTATTTCTGGACAGCGACGTAAGGGGGGAACTGTTTTTT. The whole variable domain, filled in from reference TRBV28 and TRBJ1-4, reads DVKVTQSSRYLVKRTGEKVFLECVQDMDHENMFWYRQDPGLGLRLIYFSYDVKMKEKGDIPEGYSVSREKKERFSLILESASTNQTSMYLCASSLFLDSDVRGELFFGSGTQLSVL.

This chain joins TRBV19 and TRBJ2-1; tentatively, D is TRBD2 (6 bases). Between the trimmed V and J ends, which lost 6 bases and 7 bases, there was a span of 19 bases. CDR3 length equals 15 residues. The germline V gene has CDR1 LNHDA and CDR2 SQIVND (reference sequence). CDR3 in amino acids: CASRTQTGLANEQFF. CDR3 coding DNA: TGTGCCAGTAGAACCCAAACGGGACTGGCAAATGAGCAGTTCTTC.

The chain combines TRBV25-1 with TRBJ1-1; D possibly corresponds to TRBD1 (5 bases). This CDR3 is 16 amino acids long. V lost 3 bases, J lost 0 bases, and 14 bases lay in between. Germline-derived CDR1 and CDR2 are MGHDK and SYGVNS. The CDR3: CASSDLGDGLNTEAFF. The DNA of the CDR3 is TGTGCCAGCAGTGATTTAGGGGACGGACTGAACACTGAAGCTTTCTTT.

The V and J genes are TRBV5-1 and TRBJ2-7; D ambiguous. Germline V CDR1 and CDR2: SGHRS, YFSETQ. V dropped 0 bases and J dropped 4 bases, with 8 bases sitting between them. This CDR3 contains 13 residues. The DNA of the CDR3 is TGCGCCAGCAGCTTGGTTTCTTTATACGAGCAGTACTTC. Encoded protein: CASSLVSLYEQYF.

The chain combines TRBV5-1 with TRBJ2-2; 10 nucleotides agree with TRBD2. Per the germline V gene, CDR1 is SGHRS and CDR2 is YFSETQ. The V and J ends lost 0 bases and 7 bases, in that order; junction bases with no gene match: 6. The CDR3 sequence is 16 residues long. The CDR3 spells CASSLAASGSGGELFF. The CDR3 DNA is TGCGCCAGCAGCTTGGCGGCTAGCGGGAGCGGCGGGGAGCTGTTTTTT. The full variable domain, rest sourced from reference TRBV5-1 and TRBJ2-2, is KAGVTQTPRYLIKTRGQQVTLSCSPISGHRSVSWYQQTPGQGLQFLFEYFSETQRNKGNFPGRFSGRQFSNSRSEMNVSTLELGDSALYLCASSLAASGSGGELFFGEGSRLTVL.